This T cell receptor beta chain was found in a study of early T cells in non-severe SARS-CoV-2 infection. This clonotype was counted a few times. CDR3 length: 14 residues. Trimming shortened V by 5 bases and J by 0 bases, and 8 bases separated the two germline ends. CDR1 and CDR2 from the germline V gene are MNHEY and SMNVEV (reference sequence). TCRdb re-called the 5' RACE reads with MiXCR, one entry per CDR3 protein. The sample comprises approximately 60,000 distinct CDR3 sequences, 8.8% of which are singletons, and roughly 13% rests with the top ten. Sequenced here: whole blood, sampled at baseline. The TCR originated in an adult who was a healthcare worker with PCR-confirmed SARS-CoV-2 infection or an uninfected control (not recorded which). V and J are TRBV27 and TRBJ1-3, with D uncertain. CDR3 bases: TGTGCCAGCAGTCCGGTCAACTCTGGAAACACCATATATTTT. It encodes CASSPVNSGNTIYF.